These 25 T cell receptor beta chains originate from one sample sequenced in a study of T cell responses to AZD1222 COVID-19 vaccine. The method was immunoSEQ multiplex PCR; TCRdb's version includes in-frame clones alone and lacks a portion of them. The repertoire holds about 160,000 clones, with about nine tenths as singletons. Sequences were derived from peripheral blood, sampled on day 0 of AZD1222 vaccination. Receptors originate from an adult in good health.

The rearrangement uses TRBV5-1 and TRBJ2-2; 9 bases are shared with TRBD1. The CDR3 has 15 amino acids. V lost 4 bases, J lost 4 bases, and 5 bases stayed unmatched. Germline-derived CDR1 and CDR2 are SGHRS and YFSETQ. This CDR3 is CASSPGTGPTGELFF. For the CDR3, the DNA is TGCGCCAGCAGCCCCGGGACAGGGCCCACCGGGGAGCTGTTTTTT.

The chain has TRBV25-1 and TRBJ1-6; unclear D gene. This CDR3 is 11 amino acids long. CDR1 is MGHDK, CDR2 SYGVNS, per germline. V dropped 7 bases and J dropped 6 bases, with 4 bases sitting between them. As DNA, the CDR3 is TGTGCCAGCACAGGTAATTCACCCCTCCACTTT. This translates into CASTGNSPLHF.

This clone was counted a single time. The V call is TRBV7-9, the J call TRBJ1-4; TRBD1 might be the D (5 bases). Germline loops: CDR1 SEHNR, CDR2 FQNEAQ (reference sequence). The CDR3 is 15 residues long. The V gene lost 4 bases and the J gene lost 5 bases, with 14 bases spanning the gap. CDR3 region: CASSSTGTWNEKLFF. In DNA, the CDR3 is TGTGCCAGCAGCTCTACCGGGACGTGGAATGAAAAACTGTTTTTT.

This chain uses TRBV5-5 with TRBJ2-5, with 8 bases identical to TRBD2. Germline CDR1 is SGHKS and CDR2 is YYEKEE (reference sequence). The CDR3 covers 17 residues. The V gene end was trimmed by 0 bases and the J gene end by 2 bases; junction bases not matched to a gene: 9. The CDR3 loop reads CASSLGGTAGAQETQYF. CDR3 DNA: TGTGCCAGCAGCTTGGGCGGTACAGCGGGGGCTCAAGAGACCCAGTACTTC.

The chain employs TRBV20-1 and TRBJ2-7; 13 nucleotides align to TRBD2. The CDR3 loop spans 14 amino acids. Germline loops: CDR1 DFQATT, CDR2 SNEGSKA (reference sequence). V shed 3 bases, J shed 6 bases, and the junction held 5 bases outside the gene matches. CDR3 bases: TGCAGTGCTAGTTTAGGACTAGCGGGAGCCGAGCAGTACTTC. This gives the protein CSASLGLAGAEQYF.

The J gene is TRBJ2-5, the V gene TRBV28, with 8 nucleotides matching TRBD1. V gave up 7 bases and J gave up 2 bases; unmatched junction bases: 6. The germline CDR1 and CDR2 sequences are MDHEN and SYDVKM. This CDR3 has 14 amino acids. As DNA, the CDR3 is TGTGCCAGCACCACCGGACAGGGACAAGAGACCCAGTACTTC. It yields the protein CASTTGQGQETQYF.

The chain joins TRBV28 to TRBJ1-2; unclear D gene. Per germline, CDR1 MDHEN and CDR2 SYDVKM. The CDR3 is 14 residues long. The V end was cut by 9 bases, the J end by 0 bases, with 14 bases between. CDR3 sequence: CASYLGVPNYGYTF. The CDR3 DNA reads TGTGCCAGTTACCTCGGGGTACCTAACTATGGCTACACCTTC.

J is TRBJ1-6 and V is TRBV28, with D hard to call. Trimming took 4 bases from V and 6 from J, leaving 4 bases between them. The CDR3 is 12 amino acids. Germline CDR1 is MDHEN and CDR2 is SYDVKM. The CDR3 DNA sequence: TGTGCCAGCAGTTCCGCTAATTCACCCCTCCACTTT. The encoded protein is CASSSANSPLHF.

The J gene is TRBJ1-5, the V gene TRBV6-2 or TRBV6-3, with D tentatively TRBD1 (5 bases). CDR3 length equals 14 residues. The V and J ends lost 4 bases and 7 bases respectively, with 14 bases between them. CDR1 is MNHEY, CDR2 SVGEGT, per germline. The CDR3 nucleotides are TGTGCCAGCAGTTCAGCGATCAGGGCCCAGCCCCAGCATTTT. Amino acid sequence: CASSSAIRAQPQHF.

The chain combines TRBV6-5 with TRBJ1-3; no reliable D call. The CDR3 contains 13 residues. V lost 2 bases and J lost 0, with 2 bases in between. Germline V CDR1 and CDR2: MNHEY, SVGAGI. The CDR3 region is CASSYLSGNTIYF. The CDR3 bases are TGTGCCAGCAGTTACCTCTCTGGAAACACCATATATTTT.

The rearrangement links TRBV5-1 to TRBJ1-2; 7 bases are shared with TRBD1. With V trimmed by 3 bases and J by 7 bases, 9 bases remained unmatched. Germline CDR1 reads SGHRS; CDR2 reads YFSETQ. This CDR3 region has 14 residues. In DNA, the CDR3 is TGCGCCAGCAGCTCACGACAGGGCGGTGCTGGCTACACCTTC. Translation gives CASSSRQGGAGYTF.

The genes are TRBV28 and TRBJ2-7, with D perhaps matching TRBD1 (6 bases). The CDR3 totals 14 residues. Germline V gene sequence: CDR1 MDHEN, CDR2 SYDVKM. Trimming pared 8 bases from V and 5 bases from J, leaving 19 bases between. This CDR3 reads CASLTFRGKDEQYF. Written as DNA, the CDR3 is TGTGCCAGCCTTACTTTCAGGGGAAAGGACGAGCAGTACTTC.

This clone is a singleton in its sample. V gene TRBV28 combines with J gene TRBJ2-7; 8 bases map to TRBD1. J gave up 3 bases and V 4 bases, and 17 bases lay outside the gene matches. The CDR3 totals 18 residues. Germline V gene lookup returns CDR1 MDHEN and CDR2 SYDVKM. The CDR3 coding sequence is TGTGCCAGCAGTTCCTATCCCTCTTTGGGACAGGTAGGCTACGAGCAGTACTTC. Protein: CASSSYPSLGQVGYEQYF.

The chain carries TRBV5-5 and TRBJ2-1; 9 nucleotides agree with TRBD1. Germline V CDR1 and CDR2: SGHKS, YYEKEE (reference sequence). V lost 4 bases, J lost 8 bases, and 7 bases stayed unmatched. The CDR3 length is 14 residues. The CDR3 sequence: CASSPRTGVDEQFF. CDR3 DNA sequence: TGTGCCAGCAGCCCACGGACAGGGGTGGATGAGCAGTTCTTC.

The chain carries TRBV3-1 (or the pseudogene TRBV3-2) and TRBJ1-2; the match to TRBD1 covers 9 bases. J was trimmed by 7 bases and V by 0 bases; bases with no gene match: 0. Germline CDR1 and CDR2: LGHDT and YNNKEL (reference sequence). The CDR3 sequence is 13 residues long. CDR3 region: CASSQEGQGGYTF. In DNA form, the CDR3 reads TGTGCCAGCAGCCAAGAGGGACAGGGTGGCTACACCTTC.

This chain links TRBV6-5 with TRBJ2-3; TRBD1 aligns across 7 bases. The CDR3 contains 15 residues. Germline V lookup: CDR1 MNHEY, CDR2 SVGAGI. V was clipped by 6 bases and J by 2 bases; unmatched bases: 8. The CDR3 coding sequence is TGTGCCAGCAGAAGGGGGACAGTCTCCACAGATACGCAGTATTTT. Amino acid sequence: CASRRGTVSTDTQYF.

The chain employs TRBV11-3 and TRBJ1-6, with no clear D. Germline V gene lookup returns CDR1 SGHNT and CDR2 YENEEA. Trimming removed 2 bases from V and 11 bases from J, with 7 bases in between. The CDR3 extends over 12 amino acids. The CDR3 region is CASSLSEAPLHF. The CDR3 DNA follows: TGTGCCAGCAGCTTATCTGAGGCACCCCTCCACTTT.

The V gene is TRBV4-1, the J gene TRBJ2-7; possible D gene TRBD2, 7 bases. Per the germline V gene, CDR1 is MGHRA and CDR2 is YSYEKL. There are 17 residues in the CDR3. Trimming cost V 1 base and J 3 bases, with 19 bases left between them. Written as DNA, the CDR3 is TGCGCCAGCAGCCAAGGGGCGGGGGCGAATAAATTCTACGAGCAGTACTTC. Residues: CASSQGAGANKFYEQYF.

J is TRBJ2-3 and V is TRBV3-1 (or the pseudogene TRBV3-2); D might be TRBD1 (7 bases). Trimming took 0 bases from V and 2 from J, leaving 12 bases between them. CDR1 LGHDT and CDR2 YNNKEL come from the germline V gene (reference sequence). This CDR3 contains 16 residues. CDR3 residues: CASSQEAGGNTDTQYF. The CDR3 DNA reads TGTGCCAGCAGCCAAGAGGCAGGGGGGAACACAGATACGCAGTATTTT.

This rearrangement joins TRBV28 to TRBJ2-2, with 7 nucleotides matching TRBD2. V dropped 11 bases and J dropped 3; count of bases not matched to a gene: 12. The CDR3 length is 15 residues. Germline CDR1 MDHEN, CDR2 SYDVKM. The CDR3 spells CASEMGRGDTGELFF. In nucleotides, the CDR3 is TGTGCCTCCGAAATGGGGAGGGGAGACACCGGGGAGCTGTTTTTT.

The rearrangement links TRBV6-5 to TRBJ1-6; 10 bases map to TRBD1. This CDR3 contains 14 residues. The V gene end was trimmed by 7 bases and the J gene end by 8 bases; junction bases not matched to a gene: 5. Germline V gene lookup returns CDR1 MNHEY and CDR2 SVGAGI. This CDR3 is CASKPGQGYSPLHF. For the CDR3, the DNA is TGTGCCAGCAAACCGGGACAGGGGTATTCACCCCTCCACTTT.

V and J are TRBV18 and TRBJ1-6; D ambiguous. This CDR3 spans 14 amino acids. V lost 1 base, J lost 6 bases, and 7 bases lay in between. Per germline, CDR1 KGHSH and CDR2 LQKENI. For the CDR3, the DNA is TGTGCCAGCTCACCACGCCAGACTAATTCACCCCTCCACTTT. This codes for CASSPRQTNSPLHF. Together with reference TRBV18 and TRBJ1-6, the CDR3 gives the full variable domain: NAGVMQNPRHLVRRRGQEARLRCSPMKGHSHVYWYRQLPEEGLKFMVYLQKENIIDESGMPKERFSAEFPKEGPSILRIQQVVRGDSAAYFCASSPRQTNSPLHFGNGTRLTVT.

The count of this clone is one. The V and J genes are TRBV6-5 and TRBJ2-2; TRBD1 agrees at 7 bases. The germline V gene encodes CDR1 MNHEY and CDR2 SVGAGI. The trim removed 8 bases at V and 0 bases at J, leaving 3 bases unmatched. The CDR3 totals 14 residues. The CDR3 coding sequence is TGTGCCAGCTGGGGACAGACGAACACCGGGGAGCTGTTTTTT. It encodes CASWGQTNTGELFF.

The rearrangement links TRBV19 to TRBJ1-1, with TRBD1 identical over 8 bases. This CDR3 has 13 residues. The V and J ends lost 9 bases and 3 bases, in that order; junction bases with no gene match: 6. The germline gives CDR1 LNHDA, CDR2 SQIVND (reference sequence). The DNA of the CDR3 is TGTGCCAGCTCACCGACAGGGGACACTGAAGCTTTCTTT. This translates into CASSPTGDTEAFF.

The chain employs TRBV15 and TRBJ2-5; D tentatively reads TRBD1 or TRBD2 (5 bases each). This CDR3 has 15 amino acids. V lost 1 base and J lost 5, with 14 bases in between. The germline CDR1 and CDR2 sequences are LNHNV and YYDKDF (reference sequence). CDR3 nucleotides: TGTGCCACCAGCAGAGGGGGGAGCTATATGGAGACCCAGTACTTC. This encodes CATSRGGSYMETQYF.